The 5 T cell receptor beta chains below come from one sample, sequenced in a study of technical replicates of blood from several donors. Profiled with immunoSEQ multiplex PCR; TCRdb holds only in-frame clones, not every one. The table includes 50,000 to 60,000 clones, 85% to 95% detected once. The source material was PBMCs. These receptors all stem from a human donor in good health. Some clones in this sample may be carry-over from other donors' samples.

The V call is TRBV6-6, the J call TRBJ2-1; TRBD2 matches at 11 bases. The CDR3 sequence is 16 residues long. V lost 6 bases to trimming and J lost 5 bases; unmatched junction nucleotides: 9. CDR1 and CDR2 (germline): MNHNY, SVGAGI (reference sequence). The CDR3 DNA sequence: TGTGCCAGCAGCTACGGAGGGACTAGCGGTAACAATGAGCAGTTCTTC. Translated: CASSYGGTSGNNEQFF.

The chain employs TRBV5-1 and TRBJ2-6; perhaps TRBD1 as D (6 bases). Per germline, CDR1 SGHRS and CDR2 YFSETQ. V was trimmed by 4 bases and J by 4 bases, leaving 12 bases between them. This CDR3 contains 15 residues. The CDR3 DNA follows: TGCGCCAGCAGCCCAACAGGGTCAGGGGCCAACGTCCTGACTTTC. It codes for CASSPTGSGANVLTF.

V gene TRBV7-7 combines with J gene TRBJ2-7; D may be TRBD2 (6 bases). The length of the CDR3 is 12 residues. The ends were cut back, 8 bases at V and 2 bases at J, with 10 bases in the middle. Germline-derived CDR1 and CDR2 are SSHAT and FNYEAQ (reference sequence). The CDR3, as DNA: TGTGCCAGCGGGCGGGGCCCCTACGAGCAGTACTTC. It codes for CASGRGPYEQYF.

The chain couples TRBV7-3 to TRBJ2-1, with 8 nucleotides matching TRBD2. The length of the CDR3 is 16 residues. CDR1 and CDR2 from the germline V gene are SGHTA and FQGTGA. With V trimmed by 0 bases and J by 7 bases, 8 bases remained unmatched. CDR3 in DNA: TGTGCCAGCAGCTTAACGGGTGCGGGAGGAAGGAATGAGCAGTTCTTC. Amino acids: CASSLTGAGGRNEQFF.

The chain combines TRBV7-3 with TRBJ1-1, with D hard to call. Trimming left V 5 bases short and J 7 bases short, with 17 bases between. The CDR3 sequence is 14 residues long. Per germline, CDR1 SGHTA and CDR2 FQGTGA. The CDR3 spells CASSLPADFNEAFF. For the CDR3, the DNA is TGTGCCAGCAGCCTACCCGCGGACTTCAATGAAGCTTTCTTT.